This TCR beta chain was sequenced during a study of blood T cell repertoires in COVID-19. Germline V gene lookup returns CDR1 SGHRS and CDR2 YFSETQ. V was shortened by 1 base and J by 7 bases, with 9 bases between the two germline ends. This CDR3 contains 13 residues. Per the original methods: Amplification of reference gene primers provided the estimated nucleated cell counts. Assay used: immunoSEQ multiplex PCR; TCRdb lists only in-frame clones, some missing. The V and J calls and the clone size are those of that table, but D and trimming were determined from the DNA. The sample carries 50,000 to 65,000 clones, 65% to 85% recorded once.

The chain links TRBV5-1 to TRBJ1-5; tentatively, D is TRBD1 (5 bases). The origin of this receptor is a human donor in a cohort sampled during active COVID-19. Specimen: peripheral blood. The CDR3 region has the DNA TGCGCCAGCAGCTTGATCGGGGGGCAGCCCCAGCATTTT. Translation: CASSLIGGQPQHF.